This T cell receptor (beta chain) was retrieved from a study of radiation and T cells in renal cell carcinoma. Profiling relied on immunoSEQ multiplex PCR, and the TCRdb table lists in-frame clones only, not all of them. Of tens of thousands of clones listed, about three fifths were seen once; the top ten hold under 25%. Findings and limits, study-wide: Intratumoral heterogeneity was not captured in these approximately 1 g regions.

A note on this clone: The antigen remains undetermined.

Treatment of the sample: treatment-naive control, cytoreductive nephrectomy. V was shortened by 8 bases and J by 3 bases, with 7 bases between the two germline ends. The CDR3 is made up of 11 amino acids. The germline V gene encodes CDR1 MNHNS and CDR2 SASEGT. This chain links TRBV6-1 with TRBJ1-2; D is unclear. This TCR came from a man aged 35-49 years with renal cell carcinoma. The material was tumor tissue, obtained from a patient whose treatment was nephrectomy without radiotherapy. CDR3 loop: CASVKDYGYTF. In DNA, the CDR3 is TGTGCCAGCGTTAAGGACTATGGCTACACCTTC.